This T cell receptor beta chain was profiled in a study of T-cell reconstitution after alpha-beta-depleted transplantation in children. Whole-study results and caveats: At one year after transplant, newly produced T cells mostly accounted for T-cell counts and diversity. About two months after transplant, alpha-beta T cells reportedly came from several hundred expanded graft clones.

Germline CDR1 reads LNHDA; CDR2 reads SQIVND (reference sequence). V lost 2 bases and J 2 bases, leaving 19 bases between the germline ends. The CDR3 is 18 amino acids. A TCRbeta library incorporating unique molecular identifiers was prepared. TCRdb re-analysed the PCR reads in MiXCR, keeping a single row per CDR3 protein. This table holds around 960,000 distinct CDR3 sequences, less than 30% found once. This clonotype occurred a few times. What it binds is not known. The TCR originated in a boy in the first two years of life who had a stem cell transplant for SCID, so the T cells may come from the graft donor. Sequenced material: PBMCs, mostly from graft donor cells, taken 360 days after TCRalphabeta/CD19-depleted stem cell transplant. The rearrangement joins TRBV19 to TRBJ2-1, with unresolved D. The chain's CDR3 is CASSILGRAAWAYNEQFF. The DNA for the CDR3 is TGTGCCAGTAGTATACTCGGACGTGCAGCGTGGGCCTACAATGAGCAGTTCTTC.